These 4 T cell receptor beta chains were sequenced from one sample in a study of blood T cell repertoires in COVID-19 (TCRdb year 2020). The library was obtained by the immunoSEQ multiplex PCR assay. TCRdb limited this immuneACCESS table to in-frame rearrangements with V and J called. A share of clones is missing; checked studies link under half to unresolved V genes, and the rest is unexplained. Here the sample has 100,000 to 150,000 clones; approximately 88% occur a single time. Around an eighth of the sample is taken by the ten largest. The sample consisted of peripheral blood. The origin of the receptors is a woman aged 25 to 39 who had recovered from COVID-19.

The CDR3 DNA follows: TGTGCCAGCGCAAAAGAGGGTACGGCTGGGGCCAACGTCCTGACTTTC. Its protein is CASAKEGTAGANVLTF. The rearrangement links TRBV6-4 to TRBJ2-6; D perhaps matches TRBD2 (5 bases). The CDR3 is made up of 16 amino acids. Germline CDR1 reads MRHNA; CDR2 reads SNTAGT. V shed 8 bases and J shed 2 bases, with 16 bases lying between them.

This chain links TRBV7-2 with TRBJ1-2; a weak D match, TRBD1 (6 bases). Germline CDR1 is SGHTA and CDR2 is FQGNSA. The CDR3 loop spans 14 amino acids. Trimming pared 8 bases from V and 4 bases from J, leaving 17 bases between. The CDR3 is CASRGGGAGYGYTF. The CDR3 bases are TGTGCCAGCCGCGGGGGGGGCGCTGGCTATGGCTACACCTTC.

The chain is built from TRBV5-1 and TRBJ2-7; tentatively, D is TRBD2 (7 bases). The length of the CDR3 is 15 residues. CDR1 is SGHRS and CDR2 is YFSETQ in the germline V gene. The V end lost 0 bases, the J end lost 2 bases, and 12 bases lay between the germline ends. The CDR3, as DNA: TGCGCCAGCAGCTTGGAAGGGGGGGTCGCCTACGAGCAGTACTTC. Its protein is CASSLEGGVAYEQYF.

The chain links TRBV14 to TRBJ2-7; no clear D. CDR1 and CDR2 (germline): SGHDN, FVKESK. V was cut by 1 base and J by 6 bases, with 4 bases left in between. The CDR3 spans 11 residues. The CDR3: CASSQAVEQYF. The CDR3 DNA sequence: TGTGCCAGCAGCCAAGCAGTCGAGCAGTACTTC.